What follows describes a single T cell receptor (beta chain). These data belong to a study of blood T cell repertoires in COVID-19. On the study more broadly: T cells, B-cell-depleted T cells, or PBMCs supplied cDNA or gDNA.

Participants were placed into cohorts based on the clinical history they reported. Recovery among Cohort 3 donors was established by two negative PCRs, clearance, or symptom resolution. CDR1 and CDR2 (germline): SGHAT, FQNNGV. The CDR3 runs 13 residues. The J segment lost 2 bases and the V segment lost 3 bases, leaving 1 base of the junction unmatched. Repertoires were generated with immunoSEQ multiplex PCR, while TCRdb's copy carries only in-frame clones and drops some. This table holds 150,000 to 200,000 clones, roughly 84% found once. This TCR came from a woman in her forties or fifties who had recovered from COVID-19. The V and J genes are TRBV11-2 and TRBJ2-7; TRBD1 aligns across 7 bases. The sample comprised PBMCs or T cells enriched from blood (not recorded which). CDR3 coding DNA: TGTGCCAGCAGCTTGGGGACAGCCTACGAGCAGTACTTC. Its translation is CASSLGTAYEQYF.